Listed here are 27 T cell receptor beta chains from one sample, sequenced in a study of control samples from healthy donors and cancer patients. The protocol was immunoSEQ multiplex PCR, while the TCRdb copy is restricted to in-frame clones and leaves out a portion. The sample holds around 150,000 clones; approximately 96% are singletons and the top ten take 8.5%. Sequenced material: blood. Receptors originate from a woman between 35 and 50 years old in good health.

The chain joins TRBV6-6 to TRBJ2-3, with TRBD1 identical over 7 bases. The CDR3 spans 16 residues. CDR1 MNHNY and CDR2 SVGAGI come from the germline V gene (reference sequence). V dropped 6 bases and J dropped 3; count of bases not matched to a gene: 12. The CDR3 is CASRLTGEVRTDTQYF. DNA of the CDR3: TGTGCCAGCAGATTAACAGGGGAAGTCCGAACAGATACGCAGTATTTT.

This clone was counted once. The chain recombines TRBV6-2 or TRBV6-3 with TRBJ2-1, with TRBD2 as a possible D gene (5 bases). Deletions cut 2 bases from V and 10 bases from J, with 12 bases between. The CDR3 consists of 13 residues. Germline V CDR1 and CDR2: MNHEY, SVGEGT. CDR3 nucleotides: TGTGCCAGCAGTTACGGCGGACTCAGGGAGCAGTTCTTC. This encodes CASSYGGLREQFF.

V usage is TRBV30 and J usage is TRBJ2-7; 10 bases match TRBD1. In germline, CDR1 is GTSNPN, CDR2 SVGIG (reference sequence). The CDR3 is 14 amino acids. J gave up 3 bases and V 2 bases, and 4 bases lay outside the gene matches. CDR3 residues: CAWSWGQGYYEQYF. The CDR3 coding sequence is TGTGCCTGGAGTTGGGGACAGGGGTACTACGAGCAGTACTTC.

The gene calls are TRBV18 and TRBJ2-7; 8 positions match TRBD1. Per germline, CDR1 KGHSH and CDR2 LQKENI. The CDR3 sequence is 14 residues long. Trimming at V came to 4 bases and at J to 12 bases, leaving 14 bases not matched to a gene. DNA of the CDR3: TGTGCCAGCTCACTAGGACAGGGCCCGCTAAATCGGTACTTC. Protein sequence: CASSLGQGPLNRYF.

V is TRBV5-6 and J is TRBJ2-5, with D hard to call. Germline V gene lookup returns CDR1 SGHDT and CDR2 YYEEEE. V was trimmed by 2 bases and J by 4 bases, leaving 12 bases between them. This CDR3 comprises 14 residues. CDR3 in DNA: TGTGCCAGCAGCTTACCAGGTCTGGGAGAGACCCAGTACTTC. This sequence encodes CASSLPGLGETQYF.

The chain is built from TRBV11-1 and TRBJ2-1, with D perhaps TRBD2 (6 bases). The length of the CDR3 is 13 residues. Germline V gene data show CDR1 as SGHAT and CDR2 as FQDESV (reference sequence). The V end lost 5 bases, the J end lost 7 bases, and 12 bases lay between the germline ends. CDR3 in DNA: TGTGCCAGCAGCCGGGGACTTGGGAATGAGCAGTTCTTC. Protein: CASSRGLGNEQFF.

V usage is TRBV29-1 and J usage is TRBJ1-4; a weak D match, TRBD1 (6 bases). The CDR3 extends over 13 amino acids. The V gene lost 7 bases and the J gene lost 0 bases, with 9 bases spanning the gap. From germline, CDR1 is SQVTM and CDR2 ANQGSEA. The CDR3 here is CSAGQTTNEKLFF. The CDR3 DNA follows: TGCAGCGCTGGACAGACAACTAATGAAAAACTGTTTTTT. Supplemented by reference TRBV29-1 and TRBJ1-4, the full variable domain reads SAVISQKPSRDICQRGTSLTIQCQVDSQVTMMFWYRQQPGQSLTLIATANQGSEATYESGFVIDKFPISRPNLTFSTLTVSNMSPEDSSIYLCSAGQTTNEKLFFGSGTQLSVL.

The chain uses TRBV10-3 and TRBJ1-5, with 8 bases lining up with TRBD1. This CDR3 is 14 amino acids long. The V and J ends lost 4 bases and 6 bases, in that order; junction bases with no gene match: 5. Looked up from germline, CDR1 is ENHRY and CDR2 is SYGVKD. CDR3 sequence reads: CAISVTGVSQPQHF. In nucleotides, the CDR3 is TGTGCCATCAGTGTGACAGGGGTTAGTCAGCCCCAGCATTTT.

The chain uses TRBV6-6 and TRBJ2-6, with TRBD2 identical over 8 bases. Trimming removed 10 bases from V and 1 base from J; junction bases left unmatched: 3. Germline-derived CDR1 and CDR2 are MNHNY and SVGAGI (reference sequence). The CDR3 has 14 residues. The CDR3, as DNA: TGTGCCACCGGGAGGGGTTCTGGGGCCAACGTCCTGACTTTC. It translates to CATGRGSGANVLTF.

This clone was found once. The gene calls are TRBV7-9 and TRBJ1-4, with D perhaps TRBD1 (5 bases). V was shortened by 5 bases and J by 6 bases, with 16 bases between the two germline ends. The germline CDR1 and CDR2 sequences are SEHNR and FQNEAQ (reference sequence). The CDR3 covers 15 residues. As DNA, the CDR3 is TGTGCCAGCAGCAGACGGACGGGGCCGGATGAAAAACTGTTTTTT. This sequence encodes CASSRRTGPDEKLFF. Using reference TRBV7-9 and TRBJ1-4 for the parts outside the CDR3, the full variable domain is DTGVSQNPRHKITKRGQNVTFRCDPISEHNRLYWYRQTLGQGPEFLTYFQNEAQLEKSRLLSDRFSAERPKGSFSTLEIQRTEQGDSAMYLCASSRRTGPDEKLFFGSGTQLSVL.

This chain's CDR3 is CAWSVMSVGLGGYTF. The CDR3 DNA reads TGTGCCTGGAGTGTAATGTCCGTAGGGCTGGGCGGCTACACCTTC. The chain has TRBV30 and TRBJ1-2; unclear D gene. The CDR3 is 15 residues long. Germline lookup yields CDR1 GTSNPN and CDR2 SVGIG (reference sequence). Trimming pared 0 bases from V and 8 bases from J, leaving 19 bases between.

This chain links TRBV29-1 with TRBJ1-2, with 8 bases that match TRBD1. The CDR3 runs 12 residues. Germline CDR1 reads SQVTM; CDR2 reads ANQGSEA. Losses at the gene ends were 3 bases for V and 4 bases for J; bases not matched to a gene: 1. CDR3 bases: TGCAGCGTTGAGGACAGGGCCTATGGCTACACCTTC. It yields the protein CSVEDRAYGYTF.

V gene TRBV5-1 combines with J gene TRBJ2-3; D is undetermined. The CDR3 runs 18 residues. The germline V gene has CDR1 SGHRS and CDR2 YFSETQ. V was pared by 3 bases and J by 2 bases, with 22 bases between. CDR3 loop: CASSSRVGFLPHTDTQYF. CDR3 nucleotide sequence: TGCGCCAGCAGCTCCCGGGTGGGGTTCCTGCCACACACAGATACGCAGTATTTT.

This sequence joins TRBV27 and TRBJ2-7; D may be TRBD1 (6 bases). This CDR3 region has 14 residues. V was trimmed by 3 bases and J by 6 bases, leaving 15 bases between them. Germline CDR1 is MNHEY and CDR2 is SMNVEV (reference sequence). Written as DNA, the CDR3 is TGTGCCAGCAGTTTTCAGGGGATCGCAATCGAGCAGTACTTC. Encoded protein: CASSFQGIAIEQYF.

The V and J genes are TRBV27 and TRBJ2-2, with D perhaps given as TRBD1 or TRBD2 (6 bases each). Looked up from germline, CDR1 is MNHEY and CDR2 is SMNVEV (reference sequence). Trimming shortened V by 3 bases and J by 2 bases, and 10 bases separated the two germline ends. The CDR3 runs 15 residues. CDR3 loop: CASSLGGLNTGELFF. CDR3 nucleotides: TGTGCCAGCAGTTTGGGGGGCCTTAACACCGGGGAGCTGTTTTTT.

The chain has TRBV20-1 and TRBJ1-2; D is ambiguous. CDR1 and CDR2 (germline): DFQATT, SNEGSKA (reference sequence). The CDR3 totals 12 residues. The V end lost 3 bases, the J end lost 2 bases, and 7 bases lay between the germline ends. The CDR3 bases are TGCAGTGCTAGTGGGCAGAACTATGGCTACACCTTC. Protein: CSASGQNYGYTF.

This chain links TRBV13 with TRBJ1-1, with a tentative D call TRBD1 (5 bases). V lost 2 bases, J lost 6 bases, and 16 bases lay in between. CDR1 PRHDT and CDR2 FYEKMQ come from the germline V gene (reference sequence). The CDR3 is 15 residues long. CDR3 in amino acids: CASSLPGGAGAEAFF. In DNA form, the CDR3 reads TGTGCCAGCAGCTTACCCGGGGGTGCGGGCGCTGAAGCTTTCTTT.

This clone was detected only once. The chain carries TRBV5-1 and TRBJ1-3; unclear D gene. V was cut by 4 bases and J by 4 bases, with 12 bases left in between. The CDR3 length is 14 residues. Germline assignment: CDR1 SGHRS and CDR2 YFSETQ. The CDR3 nucleotides are TGCGCCAGCAGCCCCACCTTCGGGGGAAACACCATATATTTT. This codes for CASSPTFGGNTIYF.

The rearrangement joins TRBV27 to TRBJ2-7, with TRBD1 matching over 7 bases. The length of the CDR3 is 14 residues. The V and J ends lost 4 bases and 2 bases, in that order; junction bases with no gene match: 5. Germline CDR1 and CDR2: MNHEY and SMNVEV (reference sequence). CDR3 loop: CASSSDRRAYEQYF. The CDR3 DNA is TGTGCCAGCAGTTCGGACAGGCGCGCCTACGAGCAGTACTTC.

The chain has TRBV15 and TRBJ1-5; weak D call: TRBD1 (6 bases). This CDR3 is built from 20 residues. Germline-derived CDR1 and CDR2 are LNHNV and YYDKDF (reference sequence). The V end was cut by 3 bases, the J end by 0 bases, with 24 bases between. CDR3 protein: CATSRMVGGARLVSNQPQHF. The CDR3 bases are TGTGCCACCAGCAGGATGGTTGGGGGCGCGAGATTGGTTAGCAATCAGCCCCAGCATTTT. Full variable domain (remainder filled in from reference TRBV15 and TRBJ1-5): DAMVIQNPRYQVTQFGKPVTLSCSQTLNHNVMYWYQQKSSQAPKLLFHYYDKDFNNEADTPDNFQSRRPNTSFCFLDIRSPGLGDTAMYLCATSRMVGGARLVSNQPQHFGDGTRLSIL.

The V and J genes are TRBV13 and TRBJ1-1, with D tentatively TRBD1 (5 bases). CDR3 length: 14 residues. The germline gives CDR1 PRHDT, CDR2 FYEKMQ (reference sequence). Trimming shortened V by 3 bases and J by 4 bases, and 12 bases separated the two germline ends. CDR3 sequence reads: CASSLAGLLTEAFF. The CDR3 DNA follows: TGTGCCAGCAGCTTGGCAGGGTTACTCACTGAAGCTTTCTTT.

The chain employs TRBV27 and TRBJ2-7, with 8 bases that match TRBD1. Germline V lookup: CDR1 MNHEY, CDR2 SMNVEV (reference sequence). V trimming: 5 bases; J trimming: 7 bases; junction bases outside the gene matches: 1. This CDR3 has 11 amino acids. CDR3 in amino acids: CASSNRGEQYF. The CDR3 nucleotides are TGTGCCAGCAGTAACAGGGGGGAGCAGTACTTC.

A single count supports this clone. The gene calls are TRBV6-5 and TRBJ2-3; possibly TRBD2 for D (6 bases). From germline, CDR1 is MNHEY and CDR2 SVGAGI. The germline V and J ends were trimmed by 6 bases and 0 bases, with 13 bases remaining between them. This CDR3 is built from 15 residues. This CDR3 is CASSRGRPSTDTQYF. CDR3 nucleotide sequence: TGTGCCAGCAGCCGTGGGAGGCCTAGCACAGATACGCAGTATTTT.

In the case of this clone: The sample carries other DNA sequences with the same CDR3. V is TRBV15 and J is TRBJ1-3; D is possibly TRBD1 (6 bases). Trimming shortened V by 0 bases and J by 1 base, and 7 bases separated the two germline ends. This CDR3 region has 15 residues. CDR1 and CDR2 (germline): LNHNV, YYDKDF (reference sequence). CDR3: CATSRDRGSGNTIYF. For the CDR3, the DNA is TGTGCCACCAGCAGAGACAGGGGATCTGGAAACACCATATATTTT. The full variable domain, completed using reference TRBV15 and TRBJ1-3, is DAMVIQNPRYQVTQFGKPVTLSCSQTLNHNVMYWYQQKSSQAPKLLFHYYDKDFNNEADTPDNFQSRRPNTSFCFLDIRSPGLGDTAMYLCATSRDRGSGNTIYFGEGSWLTVV.

The CDR3 DNA sequence: TGCGCCAGCAGAGAGTCAACGCCGAGGGCTGGCTACACCTTC. It is translated as CASRESTPRAGYTF. This chain uses TRBV5-1 with TRBJ1-2; D call uncertain. Germline V gene data show CDR1 as SGHRS and CDR2 as YFSETQ. The CDR3 covers 14 residues. Trimming removed 5 bases at V and 7 bases at J, with 18 bases between.

The chain joins TRBV9 to TRBJ2-3, with 11 positions matching TRBD1. The CDR3 extends over 17 amino acids. Germline CDR1 is SGDLS and CDR2 is YYNGEE. The V segment lost 6 bases and the J segment 0 bases; nucleotides outside the gene matches: 9. The CDR3 DNA is TGTGCCAGCACCCGAGTCGGACAGGGGGCTAGCACAGATACGCAGTATTTT. It specifies CASTRVGQGASTDTQYF.

The chain joins TRBV11-2 to TRBJ2-5; D possibly corresponds to TRBD1 (5 bases). Germline CDR1 and CDR2: SGHAT and FQNNGV. Trimming stripped 2 bases from V and 5 bases from J, with 15 bases between. The CDR3 extends over 15 amino acids. The CDR3 region has the DNA TGTGCCAGCAGCTTAAGGACACGTACTGGGGAGACCCAGTACTTC. Its translation is CASSLRTRTGETQYF.